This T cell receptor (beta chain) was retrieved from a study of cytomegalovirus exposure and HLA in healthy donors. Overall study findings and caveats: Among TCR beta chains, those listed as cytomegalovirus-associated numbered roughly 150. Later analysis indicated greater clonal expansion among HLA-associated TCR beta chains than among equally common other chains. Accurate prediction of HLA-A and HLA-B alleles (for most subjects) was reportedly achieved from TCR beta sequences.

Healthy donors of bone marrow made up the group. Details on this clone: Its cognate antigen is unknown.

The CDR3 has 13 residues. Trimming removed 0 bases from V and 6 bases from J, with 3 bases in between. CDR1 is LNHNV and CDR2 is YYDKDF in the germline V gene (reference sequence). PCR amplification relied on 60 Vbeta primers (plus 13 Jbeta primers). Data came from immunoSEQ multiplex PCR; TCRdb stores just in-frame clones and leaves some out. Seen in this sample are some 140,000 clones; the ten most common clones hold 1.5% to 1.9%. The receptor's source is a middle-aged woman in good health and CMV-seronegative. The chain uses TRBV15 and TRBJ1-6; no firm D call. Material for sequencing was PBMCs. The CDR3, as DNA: TGTGCCACCAGCAGAGAGGCTAATTCACCCCTCCACTTT. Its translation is CATSREANSPLHF.